The clone carrying this T cell receptor (beta chain) appeared a few times. The antigen is not known. Trimming took off 4 bases at V and 1 base at J, with 5 bases between the two ends. The germline V gene has CDR1 SGHKS and CDR2 YYEKEE (reference sequence). The CDR3 loop spans 12 amino acids. Clones were sequenced by immunoSEQ multiplex PCR, and TCRdb holds only the in-frame ones, with some missing. The table lists about 5,900 clones, around 84% of them singletons. Exposure to brentuximab vedotin varied, and each patient had relapsed following autologous stem cell transplantation. The data belong to a study of PD-1 blockade in classical Hodgkin lymphoma. Study-level findings and limits: According to reports, newly diagnosed patients had lower baseline TCR diversity than healthy donors, and relapsed/refractory patients had lower baseline TCR diversity still.

The TCR originated in a human donor with classical Hodgkin lymphoma. Material: peripheral blood mononuclear cells (PBMCs), obtained before the second cycle of nivolumab. The rearrangement links TRBV5-5 to TRBJ1-1; D call uncertain. This chain's CDR3 is CASSTENTEAFF. The CDR3, as DNA: TGTGCCAGCAGCACAGAGAACACTGAAGCTTTCTTT.